The 7 T cell receptor beta chains in this list originate from one sample, sequenced in a study of shared clonotypes between healthy human individuals. The table came from immunoSEQ multiplex PCR; TCRdb's copy has only in-frame clones and leaves some out. The sample has fewer than 600,000 clones, over 60% seen once; the top ten hold around 12%. Sequenced material: PBMCs. The origin of the receptors is a woman in her 40s in good health. Some clones in this sample may be carry-over from other donors' samples.

The chain has TRBV5-6 and TRBJ2-2; perhaps TRBD1 as D (6 bases). The germline V gene has CDR1 SGHDT and CDR2 YYEEEE. V dropped 3 bases and J dropped 0 bases, with 18 bases sitting between them. This CDR3 has 18 amino acids. CDR3 residues: CASSSLSLRQANTGELFF. CDR3 bases: TGTGCCAGCAGCTCCCTTTCCCTGAGACAGGCGAACACCGGGGAGCTGTTTTTT.

This clone came up once. This may be a read error: a much more frequent sequence differs by one nucleotide. The rearrangement links TRBV7-8 to TRBJ1-5; possible D gene TRBD1, 5 bases. Germline-derived CDR1 and CDR2 are SGHVS and FQNEAQ. The CDR3 is 14 residues long. Trimming took 1 base from V and 1 from J, leaving 5 bases between them. CDR3 residues: CASSLGDSNQPQHF. CDR3 nucleotide sequence: TGTGCCAGCAGCTTAGGGGACAGCAATCAGCCCCAGCATTTT.

Remarks on this clone: It is likely a read error: a sequence one base away is far more abundant. Distinct nucleotide sequences in the sample also encode this CDR3. The chain couples TRBV28 to TRBJ1-2; D is ambiguous. CDR3 size: 14 residues. The germline V gene encodes CDR1 MDHEN and CDR2 SYDVKM. V was shortened by 2 bases and J by 4 bases, with 11 bases between the two germline ends. The CDR3 reads CASSLIQEGYGYTF. The CDR3 nucleotides read TGTGCCAGCAGTTTAATCCAGGAGGGCTATGGCTACACCTTC.

This chain links TRBV28 with TRBJ1-5; possibly TRBD1 for D (6 bases). The CDR3 sequence is 17 residues long. Germline V gene lookup returns CDR1 MDHEN and CDR2 SYDVKM. The germline V and J ends were trimmed by 5 bases and 6 bases, with 23 bases remaining between them. The chain's CDR3 is CASSPMELTGWSQPQHF. The CDR3 DNA follows: TGTGCCAGCAGTCCAATGGAACTTACAGGGTGGAGTCAGCCCCAGCATTTT.

This clone was seen just once. The rearrangement links TRBV4-3 to TRBJ2-2; D is possibly TRBD1 or TRBD2 (5 bases each). CDR3 length: 15 amino acids. Germline loops: CDR1 LGHNA, CDR2 YSLEER. Trimming removed 0 bases at V and 5 bases at J, with 10 bases between. CDR3 in DNA: TGCGCCAGCAGCCAAGAGAGAGGGGCGACCGGGGAGCTGTTTTTT. It translates to CASSQERGATGELFF.

This chain links TRBV7-2 with TRBJ2-3; D is unresolved. The germline CDR1 and CDR2 sequences are SGHTA and FQGNSA. The CDR3 covers 15 residues. Trimming removed 0 bases from V and 0 bases from J, with 7 bases in between. This chain's CDR3 is CASSLAVASTDTQYF. CDR3 DNA sequence: TGTGCCAGCAGCTTAGCGGTGGCTAGCACAGATACGCAGTATTTT.

This clone was found once. The gene calls are TRBV5-6 and TRBJ2-6; D may be TRBD2 (5 bases). CDR1 is SGHDT, CDR2 YYEEEE, per germline. The length of the CDR3 is 17 residues. V was clipped by 4 bases and J by 2 bases, with 16 bases between them. The CDR3 is CASSPRRHGTGANVLTF. Written as DNA, the CDR3 is TGTGCCAGCAGCCCTAGGAGGCACGGGACTGGGGCCAACGTCCTGACTTTC.